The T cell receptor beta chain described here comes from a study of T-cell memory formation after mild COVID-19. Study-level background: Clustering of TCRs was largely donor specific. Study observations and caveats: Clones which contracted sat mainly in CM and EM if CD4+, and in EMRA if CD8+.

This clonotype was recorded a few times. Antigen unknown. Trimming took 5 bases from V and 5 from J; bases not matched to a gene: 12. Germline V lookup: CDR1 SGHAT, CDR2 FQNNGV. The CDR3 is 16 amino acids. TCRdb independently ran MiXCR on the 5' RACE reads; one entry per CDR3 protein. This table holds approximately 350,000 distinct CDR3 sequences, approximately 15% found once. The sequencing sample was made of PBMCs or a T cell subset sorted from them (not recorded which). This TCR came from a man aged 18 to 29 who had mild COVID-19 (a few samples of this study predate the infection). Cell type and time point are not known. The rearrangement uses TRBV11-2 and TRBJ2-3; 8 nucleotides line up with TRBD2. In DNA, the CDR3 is TGTGCCAGCAGCCAGACCGGGGGGGCATTTCGAGATACGCAGTATTTT. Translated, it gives CASSQTGGAFRDTQYF.